A single sample gave rise to the 2 T cell receptor beta chains below, sequenced in a study of blood T cell repertoires in COVID-19. The protocol was immunoSEQ multiplex PCR, while the TCRdb copy is restricted to in-frame clones and leaves out a portion. The data contain about 12,000 clones, approximately 82% of them singletons. The sample comprised peripheral blood. The receptor set was obtained from a human donor in a cohort sampled during active COVID-19.

The rearrangement joins TRBV7-2 to TRBJ2-5, with D perhaps TRBD2 (6 bases). The germline CDR1 and CDR2 sequences are SGHTA and FQGNSA. The length of the CDR3 is 13 residues. The V end was cut by 5 bases, the J end by 2 bases, with 9 bases between. CDR3 DNA sequence: TGTGCCAGCAGCGGGACTTCACAAGAGACCCAGTACTTC. This sequence encodes CASSGTSQETQYF.

The chain carries TRBV5-1 and TRBJ1-2, with D maybe TRBD1 (5 bases). Germline V gives CDR1 SGHRS, CDR2 YFSETQ. V lost 3 bases and J 6 bases, leaving 15 bases between the germline ends. The CDR3 extends over 14 amino acids. The CDR3 DNA reads TGCGCCAGCAGCTCCCTCGGAGGGGATCATGGCTACACCTTC. It specifies CASSSLGGDHGYTF.